These T cell receptor beta chains were read from a single sample in a study of CD8 T cells in Susac syndrome. MiXCR was run by TCRdb on the immunoSEQ multiplex PCR reads, yielding one entry per CDR3 protein. The top ten clones hold over 0.25% of a sample with 110,000 to 150,000 distinct CDR3 sequences, approximately 93% of them seen once. Sample: CD8+ T cells from PBMCs. Source of these receptors: a human donor in good health. Each CDR3 is given with its conserved first and last residue. Each record gives: V gene, clone size, J gene, D gene, CDR3 length, CDR3 protein, CDR3 DNA. D genes are given only for firm matches. Only some rows state a clone size, as once, few, many or a class for expanded clones.

TRBV6-2/TRBV6-3	.	TRBJ2-1	.	16	CASSYYGTGAYNEQFF	TGTGCCAGCAGTTACTACGGGACTGGAGCCTACAATGAGCAGTTCTTC
TRBV20-1	once	TRBJ2-7	.	13	CSAILEESYEQYF	TGCAGTGCCATTCTAGAGGAGTCCTACGAGCAGTACTTC
TRBV6-2/TRBV6-3	.	TRBJ2-7	TRBD1	17	CASSARDRGIYAYEQYF	TGTGCCAGCAGTGCCCGGGACAGGGGAATATACGCCTACGAGCAGTACTTC
TRBV7-9	.	TRBJ2-7	.	13	CASSLTASDEQYF	TGTGCCAGCAGCTTGACAGCGTCCGACGAGCAGTACTTC
TRBV24-1	.	TRBJ2-7	.	12	CATSEGAYEQYF	TGTGCCACCAGTGAGGGGGCCTACGAGCAGTACTTC
TRBV28	.	TRBJ2-5	TRBD1	15	CASSPYRGLQETQYF	TGTGCCAGCAGTCCCTACAGGGGGCTTCAAGAGACCCAGTACTTC
TRBV2	.	TRBJ2-1	.	16	CASSELGGNSYNEQFF	TGTGCCAGCAGTGAATTGGGCGGTAACTCCTACAATGAGCAGTTCTTC
TRBV4-1	.	TRBJ2-3	TRBD1	14	CASSQMQGEDTQYF	TGCGCCAGCAGCCAAATGCAGGGGGAAGATACGCAGTATTTT
TRBV20-1	.	TRBJ2-7	.	12	CSAIDRPDEQYF	TGCAGTGCCATCGACAGGCCGGACGAGCAGTACTTC
TRBV6-5	.	TRBJ2-1	.	13	CASSYSADNEQFF	TGTGCCAGCAGTTACTCAGCGGACAATGAGCAGTTCTTC
TRBV18	.	TRBJ1-2	.	14	CASSLETALYGYTF	TGTGCCAGCTCCCTAGAGACAGCTCTTTATGGCTACACCTTC